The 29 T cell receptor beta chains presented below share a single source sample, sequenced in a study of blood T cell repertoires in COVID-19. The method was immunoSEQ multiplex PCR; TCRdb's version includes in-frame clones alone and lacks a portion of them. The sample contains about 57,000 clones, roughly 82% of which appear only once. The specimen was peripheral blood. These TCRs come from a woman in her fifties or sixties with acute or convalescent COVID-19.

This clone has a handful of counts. CDR3 sequence: CASSVAEVKSPLHF. CDR3 DNA: TGTGCCAGCAGCGTAGCTGAGGTAAAGTCACCCCTCCACTTT. This chain connects TRBV9 to TRBJ1-6; D unresolved. Trimming removed 0 bases from V and 10 bases from J, with 11 bases in between. The germline V gene encodes CDR1 SGDLS and CDR2 YYNGEE. This CDR3 has 14 amino acids.

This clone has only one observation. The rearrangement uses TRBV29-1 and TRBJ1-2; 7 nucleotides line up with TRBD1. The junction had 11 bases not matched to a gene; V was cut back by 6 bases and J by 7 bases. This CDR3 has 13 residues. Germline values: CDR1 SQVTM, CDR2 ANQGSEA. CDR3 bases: TGCAGCGTCGGAGGTGACAGGGTGACTGGCTACACCTTC. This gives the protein CSVGGDRVTGYTF.

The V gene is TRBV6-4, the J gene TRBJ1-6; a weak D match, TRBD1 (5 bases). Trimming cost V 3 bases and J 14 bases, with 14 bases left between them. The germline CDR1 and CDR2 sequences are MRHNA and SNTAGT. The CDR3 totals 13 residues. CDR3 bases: TGTGCCAGCAGTGAAGTCCCTGGGGGGACCCTCCACTTT. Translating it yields CASSEVPGGTLHF.

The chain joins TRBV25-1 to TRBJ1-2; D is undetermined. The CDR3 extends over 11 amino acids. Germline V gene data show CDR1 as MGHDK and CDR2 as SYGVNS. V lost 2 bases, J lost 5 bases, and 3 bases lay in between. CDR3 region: CASSEPYGYTF. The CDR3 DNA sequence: TGTGCCAGCAGTGAACCTTATGGCTACACCTTC.

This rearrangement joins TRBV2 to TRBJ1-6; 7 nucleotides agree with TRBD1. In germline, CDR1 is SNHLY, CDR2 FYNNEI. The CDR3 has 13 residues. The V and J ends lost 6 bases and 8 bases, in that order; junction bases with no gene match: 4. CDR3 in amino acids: CASRDRSDSPLHF. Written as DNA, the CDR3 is TGTGCCAGCAGGGACAGGTCTGATTCACCCCTCCACTTT.

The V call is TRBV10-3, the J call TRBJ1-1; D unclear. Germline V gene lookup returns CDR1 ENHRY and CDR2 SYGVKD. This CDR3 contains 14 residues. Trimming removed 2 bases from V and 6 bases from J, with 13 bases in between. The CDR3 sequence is CAISEDKGGAEAFF. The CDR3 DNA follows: TGTGCCATCAGTGAGGATAAGGGAGGCGCTGAAGCTTTCTTT.

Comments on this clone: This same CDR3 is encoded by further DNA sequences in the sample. In DNA form, the CDR3 reads TGTGCCAGCTCACGGAGGGGCACAGATACGCAGTATTTT. Translating gives CASSRRGTDTQYF. The chain is built from TRBV18 and TRBJ2-3; D possibly corresponds to TRBD2 (6 bases). The V gene lost 4 bases and the J gene lost 1 base, with 6 bases spanning the gap. This CDR3 region has 13 residues. CDR1 and CDR2 (germline): KGHSH, LQKENI.

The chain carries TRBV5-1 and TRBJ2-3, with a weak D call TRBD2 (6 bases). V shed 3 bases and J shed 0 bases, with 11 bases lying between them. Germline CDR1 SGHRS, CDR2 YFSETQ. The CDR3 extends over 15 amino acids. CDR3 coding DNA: TGCGCCAGCAGCTGGGCGGGAACTAGCACAGATACGCAGTATTTT. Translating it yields CASSWAGTSTDTQYF.

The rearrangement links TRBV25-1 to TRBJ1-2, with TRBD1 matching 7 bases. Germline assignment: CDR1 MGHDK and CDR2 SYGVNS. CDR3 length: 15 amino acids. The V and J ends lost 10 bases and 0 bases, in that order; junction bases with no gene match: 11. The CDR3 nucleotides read TGTGCCACCAAGAACACCGGGACAGCTAACTATGGCTACACCTTC. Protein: CATKNTGTANYGYTF.

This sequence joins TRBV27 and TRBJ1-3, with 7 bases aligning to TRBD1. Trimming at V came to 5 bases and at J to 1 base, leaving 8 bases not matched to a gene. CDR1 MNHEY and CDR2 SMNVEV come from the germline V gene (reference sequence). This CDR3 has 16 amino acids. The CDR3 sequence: CASSLTGFLSGNTIYF. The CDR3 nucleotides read TGTGCCAGCAGTCTGACAGGGTTCCTTTCTGGAAACACCATATATTTT.

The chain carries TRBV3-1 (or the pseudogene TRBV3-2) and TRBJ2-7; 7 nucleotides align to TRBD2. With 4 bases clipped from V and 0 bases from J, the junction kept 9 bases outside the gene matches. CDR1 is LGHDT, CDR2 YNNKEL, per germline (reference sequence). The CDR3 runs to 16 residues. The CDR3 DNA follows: TGTGCCAGCAGCCCCAAAGAATCTAGCGGCTCCTACGAGCAGTACTTC. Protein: CASSPKESSGSYEQYF.

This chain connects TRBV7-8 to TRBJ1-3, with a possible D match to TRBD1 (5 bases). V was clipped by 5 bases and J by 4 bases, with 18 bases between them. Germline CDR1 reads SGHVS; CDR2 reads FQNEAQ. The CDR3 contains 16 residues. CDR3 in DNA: TGTGCCAGCAGCCCCTGGGGAGGGGTGGGCGGAAACACCATATATTTT. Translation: CASSPWGGVGGNTIYF.

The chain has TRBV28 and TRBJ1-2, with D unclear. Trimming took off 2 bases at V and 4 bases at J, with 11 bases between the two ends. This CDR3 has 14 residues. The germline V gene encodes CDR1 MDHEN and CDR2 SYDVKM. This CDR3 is CASSLQLWSYGYTF. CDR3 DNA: TGTGCCAGCAGTTTACAACTCTGGAGCTATGGCTACACCTTC.

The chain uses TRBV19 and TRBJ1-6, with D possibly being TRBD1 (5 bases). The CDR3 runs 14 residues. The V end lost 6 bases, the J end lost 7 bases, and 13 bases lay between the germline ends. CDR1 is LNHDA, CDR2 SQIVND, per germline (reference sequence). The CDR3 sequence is CASRRGGGNSPLHF. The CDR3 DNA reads TGTGCCAGTAGGAGGGGTGGAGGGAATTCACCCCTCCACTTT.

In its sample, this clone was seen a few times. The CDR3 nucleotides are TGTGCCAGCAGCTTCGGGACTAGCGTGAACACCGGGGAGCTGTTTTTT. Translation: CASSFGTSVNTGELFF. This chain joins TRBV7-2 and TRBJ2-2; 10 bases map to TRBD2. CDR1 is SGHTA and CDR2 is FQGNSA in the germline V gene. This CDR3 has 16 amino acids. Trimming took 3 bases from V and 1 from J; bases not matched to a gene: 2.

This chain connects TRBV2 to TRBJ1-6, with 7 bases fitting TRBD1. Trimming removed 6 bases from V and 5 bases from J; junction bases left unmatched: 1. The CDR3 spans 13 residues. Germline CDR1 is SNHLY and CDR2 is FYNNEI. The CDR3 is CASRDRHNSPLHF. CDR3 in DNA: TGTGCCAGCAGGGACAGGCATAATTCACCCCTCCACTTT.

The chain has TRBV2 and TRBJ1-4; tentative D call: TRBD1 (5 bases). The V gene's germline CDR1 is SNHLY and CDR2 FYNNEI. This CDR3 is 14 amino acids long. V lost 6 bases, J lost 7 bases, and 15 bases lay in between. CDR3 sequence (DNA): TGTGCCAGCAGCGTGGGGGGGTTCGGTGAAAAACTGTTTTTT. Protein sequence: CASSVGGFGEKLFF.

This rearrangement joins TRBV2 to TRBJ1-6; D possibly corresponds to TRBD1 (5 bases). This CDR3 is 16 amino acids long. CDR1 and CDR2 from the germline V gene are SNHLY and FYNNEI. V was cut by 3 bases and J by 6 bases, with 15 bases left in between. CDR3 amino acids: CASSDALDRSNSPLHF. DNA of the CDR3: TGTGCCAGCAGTGACGCCCTAGACAGATCTAATTCACCCCTCCACTTT.

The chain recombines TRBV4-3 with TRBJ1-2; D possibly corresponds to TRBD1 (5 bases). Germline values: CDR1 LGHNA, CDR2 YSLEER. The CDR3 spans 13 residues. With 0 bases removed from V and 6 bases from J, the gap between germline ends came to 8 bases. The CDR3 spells CASSQDLGDGYTF. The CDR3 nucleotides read TGCGCCAGCAGCCAAGATTTAGGGGATGGCTACACCTTC.

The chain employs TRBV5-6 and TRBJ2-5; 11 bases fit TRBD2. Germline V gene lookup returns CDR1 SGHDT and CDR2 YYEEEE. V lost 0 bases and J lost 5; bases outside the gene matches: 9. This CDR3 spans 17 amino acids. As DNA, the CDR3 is TGTGCCAGCAGCTTGGTGATTAGCGGGGGGGCCGGGGAGACCCAGTACTTC. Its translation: CASSLVISGGAGETQYF. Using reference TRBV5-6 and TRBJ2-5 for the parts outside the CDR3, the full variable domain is DAGVTQSPTHLIKTRGQQVTLRCSPKSGHDTVSWYQQALGQGPQFIFQYYEEEERQRGNFPDRFSGHQFPNYSSELNVNALLLGDSALYLCASSLVISGGAGETQYFGPGTRLLVL.

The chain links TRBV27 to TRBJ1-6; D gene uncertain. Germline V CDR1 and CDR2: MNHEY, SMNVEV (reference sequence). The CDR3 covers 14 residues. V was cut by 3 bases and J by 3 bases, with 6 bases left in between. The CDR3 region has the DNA TGTGCCAGCAGTTTGCCGGGCTATAATTCACCCCTCCACTTT. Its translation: CASSLPGYNSPLHF.

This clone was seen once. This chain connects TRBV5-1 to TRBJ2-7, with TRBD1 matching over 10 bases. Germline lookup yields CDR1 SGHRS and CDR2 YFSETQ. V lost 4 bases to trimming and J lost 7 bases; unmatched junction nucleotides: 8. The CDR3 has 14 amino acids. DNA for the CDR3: TGCGCCAGCAGCGGGGGGACAGGGGTGAAAGAGCAGTACTTC. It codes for CASSGGTGVKEQYF. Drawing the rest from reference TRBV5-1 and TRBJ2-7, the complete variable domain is KAGVTQTPRYLIKTRGQQVTLSCSPISGHRSVSWYQQTPGQGLQFLFEYFSETQRNKGNFPGRFSGRQFSNSRSEMNVSTLELGDSALYLCASSGGTGVKEQYFGPGTRLTVT.

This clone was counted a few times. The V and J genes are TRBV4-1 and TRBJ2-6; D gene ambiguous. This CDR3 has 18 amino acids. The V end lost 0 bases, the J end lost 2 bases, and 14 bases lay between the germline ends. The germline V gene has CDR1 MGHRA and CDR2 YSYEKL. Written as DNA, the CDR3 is TGCGCCAGCAGCCAAGAGGGCCAGGTATCGGCTGGGGCCAACGTCCTGACTTTC. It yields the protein CASSQEGQVSAGANVLTF.

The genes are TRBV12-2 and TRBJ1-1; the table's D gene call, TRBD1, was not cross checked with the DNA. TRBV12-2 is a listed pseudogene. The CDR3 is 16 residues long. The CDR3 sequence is CASRFRDRHDNTEAFF. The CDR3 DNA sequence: TGTGCAAGTCGCTTCAGAGATAGACACGATAACACTGAAGCTTTCTTT.

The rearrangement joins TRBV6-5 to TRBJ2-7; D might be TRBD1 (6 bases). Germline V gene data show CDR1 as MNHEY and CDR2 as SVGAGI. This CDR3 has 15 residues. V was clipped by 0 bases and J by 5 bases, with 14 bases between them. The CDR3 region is CASSYSGQGINEQYF. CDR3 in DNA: TGTGCCAGCAGTTACTCGGGCCAGGGGATAAACGAGCAGTACTTC.

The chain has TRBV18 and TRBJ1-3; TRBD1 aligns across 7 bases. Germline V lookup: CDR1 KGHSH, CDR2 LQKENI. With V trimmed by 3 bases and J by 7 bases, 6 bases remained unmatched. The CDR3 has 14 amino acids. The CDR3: CASSPDRASNTIYF. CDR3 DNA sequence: TGTGCCAGCTCACCTGACAGGGCTTCGAACACCATATATTTT.

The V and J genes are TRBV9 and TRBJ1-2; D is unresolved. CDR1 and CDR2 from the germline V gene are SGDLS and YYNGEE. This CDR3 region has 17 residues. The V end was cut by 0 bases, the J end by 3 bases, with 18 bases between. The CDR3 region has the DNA TGTGCCAGCAGCGTAGGAGAGGGATCGGGAGCGCACTATGGCTACACCTTC. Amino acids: CASSVGEGSGAHYGYTF.

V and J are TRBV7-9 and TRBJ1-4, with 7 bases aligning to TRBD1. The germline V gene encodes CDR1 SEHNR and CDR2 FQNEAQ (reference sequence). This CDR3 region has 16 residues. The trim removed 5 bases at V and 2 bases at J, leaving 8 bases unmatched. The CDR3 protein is CASSPRGDGTNEKLFF. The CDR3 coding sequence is TGTGCCAGCAGCCCCAGGGGGGACGGGACTAATGAAAAACTGTTTTTT.

The CDR3 loop reads CASSPDRALHGYTF. CDR3 bases: TGTGCCAGCAGCCCCGACAGAGCCCTTCATGGCTACACCTTC. The rearrangement uses TRBV7-2 and TRBJ1-2, with D perhaps matching TRBD1 (5 bases). Germline CDR1 is SGHTA and CDR2 is FQGNSA. The germline V and J ends were trimmed by 5 bases and 6 bases, with 16 bases remaining between them. The CDR3 runs 14 residues.